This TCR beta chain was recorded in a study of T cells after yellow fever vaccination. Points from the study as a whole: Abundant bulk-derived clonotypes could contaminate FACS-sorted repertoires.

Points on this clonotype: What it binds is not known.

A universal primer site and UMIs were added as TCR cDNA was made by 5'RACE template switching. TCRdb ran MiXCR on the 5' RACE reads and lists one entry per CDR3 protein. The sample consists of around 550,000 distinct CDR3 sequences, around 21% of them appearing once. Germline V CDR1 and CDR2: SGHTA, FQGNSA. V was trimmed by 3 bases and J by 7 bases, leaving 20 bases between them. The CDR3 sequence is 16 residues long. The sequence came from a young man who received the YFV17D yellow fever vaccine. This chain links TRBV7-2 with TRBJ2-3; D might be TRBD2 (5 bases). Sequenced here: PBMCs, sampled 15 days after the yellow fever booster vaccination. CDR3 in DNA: TGTGCCAGCAGCTTTCGTTCGGGCGGGTCATTGAATACGCAGTATTTT. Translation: CASSFRSGGSLNTQYF.